This T cell receptor beta chain was recovered during a study of blood T cell repertoires in COVID-19. Sequencing was performed with immunoSEQ multiplex PCR; in TCRdb, only in-frame clones are kept and a portion is missing. The table shows about 57,000 clones, with 79% occurring only once. The sequenced sample consisted of peripheral blood. The source of this sequence is a human donor in a cohort sampled during active COVID-19.

The CDR3 sequence is CASSVSSGSSSTDTQYF. The CDR3 nucleotides are TGTGCCAGCAGCGTCTCTAGCGGGAGCTCGAGCACAGATACGCAGTATTTT. This chain connects TRBV9 to TRBJ2-3; 10 positions match TRBD2. Looked up from germline, CDR1 is SGDLS and CDR2 is YYNGEE. Trimming at V came to 2 bases and at J to 0 bases, leaving 6 bases not matched to a gene. The length of the CDR3 is 17 residues.